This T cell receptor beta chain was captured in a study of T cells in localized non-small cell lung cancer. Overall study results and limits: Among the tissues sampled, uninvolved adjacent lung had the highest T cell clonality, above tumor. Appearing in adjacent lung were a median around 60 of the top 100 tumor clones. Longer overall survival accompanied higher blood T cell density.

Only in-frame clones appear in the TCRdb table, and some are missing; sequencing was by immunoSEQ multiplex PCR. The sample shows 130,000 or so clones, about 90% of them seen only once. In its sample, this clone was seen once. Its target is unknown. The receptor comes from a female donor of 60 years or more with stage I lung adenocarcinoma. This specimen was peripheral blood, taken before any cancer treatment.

As DNA, the CDR3 is TGTGCCAGCAGCGGCCCGGGGGGGCGGGAGCTGTTTTTT. Encoded protein: CASSGPGGRELFF. The rearrangement joins TRBV6-1 to TRBJ2-2; 8 nucleotides line up with TRBD2. The germline V gene has CDR1 MNHNS and CDR2 SASEGT. V was pared by 6 bases and J by 9 bases, with 6 bases of the junction left unmatched. The CDR3 is made up of 13 amino acids.